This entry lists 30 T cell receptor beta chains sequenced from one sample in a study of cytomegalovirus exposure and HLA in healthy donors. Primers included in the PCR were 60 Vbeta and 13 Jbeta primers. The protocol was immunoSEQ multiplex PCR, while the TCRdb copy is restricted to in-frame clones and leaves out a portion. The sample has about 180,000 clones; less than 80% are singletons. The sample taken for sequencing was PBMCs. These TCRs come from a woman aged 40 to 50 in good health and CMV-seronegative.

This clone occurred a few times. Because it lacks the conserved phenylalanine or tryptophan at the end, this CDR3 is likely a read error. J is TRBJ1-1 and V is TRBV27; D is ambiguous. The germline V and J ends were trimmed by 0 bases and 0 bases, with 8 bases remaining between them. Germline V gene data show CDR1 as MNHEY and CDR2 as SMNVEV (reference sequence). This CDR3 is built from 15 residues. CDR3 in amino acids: CASSLSAALNTEAFL. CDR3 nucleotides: TGTGCCAGCAGTTTATCGGCAGCGCTGAACACTGAAGCTTTCCTT.

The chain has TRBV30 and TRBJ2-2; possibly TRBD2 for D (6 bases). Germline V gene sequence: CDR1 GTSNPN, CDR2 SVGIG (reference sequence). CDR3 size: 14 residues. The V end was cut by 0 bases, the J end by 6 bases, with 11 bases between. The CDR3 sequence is CAWSVLTGAGELFF. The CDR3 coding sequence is TGTGCCTGGAGTGTACTTACGGGGGCCGGGGAGCTGTTTTTT.

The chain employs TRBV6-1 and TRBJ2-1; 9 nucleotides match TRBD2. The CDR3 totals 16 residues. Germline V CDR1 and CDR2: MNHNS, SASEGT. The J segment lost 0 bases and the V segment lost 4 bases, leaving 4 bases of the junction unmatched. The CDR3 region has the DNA TGTGCCAGCAGTGCCCTAGCGGGAAGCTCCTACAATGAGCAGTTCTTC. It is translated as CASSALAGSSYNEQFF.

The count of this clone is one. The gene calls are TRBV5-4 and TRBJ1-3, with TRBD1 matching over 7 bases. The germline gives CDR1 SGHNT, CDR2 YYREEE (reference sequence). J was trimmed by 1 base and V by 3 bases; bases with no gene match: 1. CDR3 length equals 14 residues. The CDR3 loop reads CASSSGGSGNTIYF. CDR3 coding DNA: TGTGCCAGCAGCTCAGGGGGGTCTGGAAACACCATATATTTT. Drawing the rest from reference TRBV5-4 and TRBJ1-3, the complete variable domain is ETGVTQSPTHLIKTRGQQVTLRCSSQSGHNTVSWYQQALGQGPQFIFQYYREEENGRGNFPPRFSGLQFPNYSSELNVNALELDDSALYLCASSSGGSGNTIYFGEGSWLTVV.

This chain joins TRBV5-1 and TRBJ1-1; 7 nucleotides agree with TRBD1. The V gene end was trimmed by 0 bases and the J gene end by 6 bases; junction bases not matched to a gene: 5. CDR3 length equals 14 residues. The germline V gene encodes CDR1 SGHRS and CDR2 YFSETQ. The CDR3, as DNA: TGCGCCAGCAGCTTGGGACAGGGATCTTCTGAAGCTTTCTTT. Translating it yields CASSLGQGSSEAFF.

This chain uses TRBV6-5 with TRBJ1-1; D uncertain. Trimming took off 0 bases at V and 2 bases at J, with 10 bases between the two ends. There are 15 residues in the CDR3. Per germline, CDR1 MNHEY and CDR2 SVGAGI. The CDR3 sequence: CASSYSLGVNTEAFF. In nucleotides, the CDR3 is TGTGCCAGCAGTTACTCGCTGGGCGTCAACACTGAAGCTTTCTTT.

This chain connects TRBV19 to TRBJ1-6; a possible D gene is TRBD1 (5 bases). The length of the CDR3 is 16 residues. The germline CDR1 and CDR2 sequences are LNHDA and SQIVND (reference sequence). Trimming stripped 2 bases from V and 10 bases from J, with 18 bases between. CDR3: CASSISRGRVESPLHF. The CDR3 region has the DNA TGTGCCAGTAGTATATCGCGAGGCAGGGTGGAATCACCCCTCCACTTT.

The CDR3 region is CASSIEADYEQYF. The CDR3 DNA sequence: TGTGCCAGTAGTATAGAAGCGGACTACGAGCAGTACTTC. The J gene is TRBJ2-7, the V gene TRBV19; a possible D gene is TRBD2 (5 bases). V lost 0 bases and J 3 bases, leaving 6 bases between the germline ends. Germline-derived CDR1 and CDR2 are LNHDA and SQIVND (reference sequence). The CDR3 loop spans 13 amino acids.

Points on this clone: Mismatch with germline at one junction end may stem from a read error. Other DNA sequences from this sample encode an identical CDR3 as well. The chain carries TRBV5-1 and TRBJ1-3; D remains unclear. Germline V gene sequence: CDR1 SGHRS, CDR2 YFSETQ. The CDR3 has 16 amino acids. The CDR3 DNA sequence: TGTGCCAGCAGCTTGGGGAGGTCCGTCTCTGGAAACACCATATATTTT. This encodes CASSLGRSVSGNTIYF. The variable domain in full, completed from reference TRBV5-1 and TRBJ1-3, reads KAGVTQTPRYLIKTRGQQVTLSCSPISGHRSVSWYQQTPGQGLQFLFEYFSETQRNKGNFPGRFSGRQFSNSRSEMNVSTLELGDSALYLCASSLGRSVSGNTIYFGEGSWLTVV.

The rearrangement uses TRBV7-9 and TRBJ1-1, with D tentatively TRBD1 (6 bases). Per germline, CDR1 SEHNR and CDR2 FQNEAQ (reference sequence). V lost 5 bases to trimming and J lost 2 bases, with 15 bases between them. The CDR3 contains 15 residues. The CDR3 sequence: CASSILRDTNTEAFF. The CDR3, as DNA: TGTGCCAGCAGCATACTCCGGGACACAAACACTGAAGCTTTCTTT.

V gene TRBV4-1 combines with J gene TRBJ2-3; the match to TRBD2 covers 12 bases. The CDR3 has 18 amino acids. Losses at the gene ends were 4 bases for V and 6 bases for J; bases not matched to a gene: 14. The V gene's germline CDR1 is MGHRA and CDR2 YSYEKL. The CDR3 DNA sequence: TGCGCCAGCAGCCTACTAGCGGGGGGCCGTCGTGTAAGCGATACGCAGTATTTT. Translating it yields CASSLLAGGRRVSDTQYF.

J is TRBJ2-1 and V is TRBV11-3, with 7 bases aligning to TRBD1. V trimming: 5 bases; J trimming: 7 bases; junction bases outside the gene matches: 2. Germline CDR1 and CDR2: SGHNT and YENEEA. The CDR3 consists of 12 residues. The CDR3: CASSPGQNEQFF. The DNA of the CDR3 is TGTGCCAGCAGCCCGGGACAGAATGAGCAGTTCTTC.

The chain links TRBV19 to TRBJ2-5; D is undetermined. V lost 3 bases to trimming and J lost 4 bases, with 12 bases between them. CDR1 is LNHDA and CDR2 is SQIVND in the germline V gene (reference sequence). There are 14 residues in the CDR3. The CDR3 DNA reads TGTGCCAGTAGTATCACTGGTGAGAGAGAGACCCAGTACTTC. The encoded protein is CASSITGERETQYF.

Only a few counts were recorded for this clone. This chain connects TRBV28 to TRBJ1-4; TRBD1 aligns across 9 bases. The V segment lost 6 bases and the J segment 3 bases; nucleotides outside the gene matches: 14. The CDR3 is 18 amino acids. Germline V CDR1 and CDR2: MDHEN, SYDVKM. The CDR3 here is CASSTKGGDRDSNEKLFF. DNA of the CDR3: TGTGCCAGCAGCACCAAGGGAGGGGACAGGGATTCTAATGAAAAACTGTTTTTT.

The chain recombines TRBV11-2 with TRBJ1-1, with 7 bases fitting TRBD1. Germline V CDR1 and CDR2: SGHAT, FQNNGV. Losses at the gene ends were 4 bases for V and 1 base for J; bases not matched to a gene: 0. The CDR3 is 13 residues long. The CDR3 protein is CASSWTGNTEAFF. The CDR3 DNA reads TGTGCCAGCAGCTGGACAGGGAACACTGAAGCTTTCTTT.

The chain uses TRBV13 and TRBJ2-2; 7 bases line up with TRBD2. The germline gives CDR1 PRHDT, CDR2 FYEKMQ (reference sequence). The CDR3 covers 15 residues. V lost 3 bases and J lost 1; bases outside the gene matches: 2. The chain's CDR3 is CASSFGGGNTGELFF. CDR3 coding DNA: TGTGCCAGCAGCTTCGGCGGGGGGAACACCGGGGAGCTGTTTTTT.

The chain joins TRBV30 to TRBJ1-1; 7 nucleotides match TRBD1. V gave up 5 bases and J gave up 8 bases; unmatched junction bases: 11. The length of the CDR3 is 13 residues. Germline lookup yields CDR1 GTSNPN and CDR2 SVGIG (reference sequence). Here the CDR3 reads CAWADRQQREAFF. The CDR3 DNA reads TGTGCCTGGGCGGACAGGCAGCAAAGAGAAGCTTTCTTT.

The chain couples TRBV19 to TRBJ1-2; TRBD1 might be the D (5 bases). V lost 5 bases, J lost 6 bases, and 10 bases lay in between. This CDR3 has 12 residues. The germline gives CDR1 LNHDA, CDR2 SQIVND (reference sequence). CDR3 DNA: TGTGCCAGTAGTCCCCCGGGGGATGGCTACACCTTC. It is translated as CASSPPGDGYTF.

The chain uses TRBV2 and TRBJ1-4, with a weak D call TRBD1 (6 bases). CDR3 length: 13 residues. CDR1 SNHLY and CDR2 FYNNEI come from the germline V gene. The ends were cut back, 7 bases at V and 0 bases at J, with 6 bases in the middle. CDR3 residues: CASKGATNEKLFF. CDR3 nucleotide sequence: TGTGCCAGCAAGGGGGCAACTAATGAAAAACTGTTTTTT.

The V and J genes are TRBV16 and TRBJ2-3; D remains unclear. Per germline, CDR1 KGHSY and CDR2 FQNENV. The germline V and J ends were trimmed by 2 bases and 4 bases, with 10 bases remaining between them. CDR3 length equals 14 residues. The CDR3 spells CASSQSRVADTQYF. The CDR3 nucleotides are TGTGCCAGCAGCCAAAGCCGCGTCGCAGATACGCAGTATTTT.

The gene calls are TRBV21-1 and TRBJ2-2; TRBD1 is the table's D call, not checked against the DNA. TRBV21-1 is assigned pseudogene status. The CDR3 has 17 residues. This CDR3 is CASLRWGHSSNTGELFF. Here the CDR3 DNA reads TGTGCCAGCCTCCGATGGGGACACAGTTCGAACACCGGGGAGCTGTTTTTT.

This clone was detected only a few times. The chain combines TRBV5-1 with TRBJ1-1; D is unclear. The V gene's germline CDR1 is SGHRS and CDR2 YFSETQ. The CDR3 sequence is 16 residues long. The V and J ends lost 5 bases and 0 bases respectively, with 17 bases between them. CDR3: CASRPDVERMNTEAFF. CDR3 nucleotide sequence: TGCGCCAGCAGACCCGACGTCGAGCGTATGAACACTGAAGCTTTCTTT.

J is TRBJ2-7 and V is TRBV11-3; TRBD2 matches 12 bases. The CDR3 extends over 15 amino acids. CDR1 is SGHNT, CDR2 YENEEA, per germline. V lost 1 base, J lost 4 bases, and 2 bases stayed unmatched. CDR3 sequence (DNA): TGTGCCAGCAGCTTAGGGACTAGCGGGGATTACGAGCAGTACTTC. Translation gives CASSLGTSGDYEQYF.

CDR3 in DNA: TGTGCCAGTAGTACTGGACACCCGAACACCGGGGAGCTGTTTTTT. This sequence encodes CASSTGHPNTGELFF. This chain links TRBV19 with TRBJ2-2; tentative D call: TRBD1 (5 bases). The CDR3 contains 15 residues. V was trimmed by 4 bases and J by 0 bases, leaving 9 bases between them. Per germline, CDR1 LNHDA and CDR2 SQIVND (reference sequence).

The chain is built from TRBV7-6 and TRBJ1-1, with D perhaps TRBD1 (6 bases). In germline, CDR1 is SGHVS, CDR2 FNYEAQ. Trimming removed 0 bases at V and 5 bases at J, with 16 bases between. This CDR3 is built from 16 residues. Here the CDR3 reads CASSLAFGRGRTEAFF. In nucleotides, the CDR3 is TGTGCCAGCAGCTTAGCGTTTGGCAGGGGAAGGACTGAAGCTTTCTTT. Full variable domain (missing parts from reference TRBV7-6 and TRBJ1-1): GAGVSQSPRYKVTKRGQDVALRCDPISGHVSLYWYRQALGQGPEFLTYFNYEAQQDKSGLPNDRFSAERPEGSISTLTIQRTEQRDSAMYRCASSLAFGRGRTEAFFGQGTRLTVV.

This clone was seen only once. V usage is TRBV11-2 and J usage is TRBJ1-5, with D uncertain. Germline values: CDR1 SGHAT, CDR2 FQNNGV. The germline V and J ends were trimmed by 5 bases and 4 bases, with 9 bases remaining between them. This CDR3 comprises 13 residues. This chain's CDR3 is CASSPRLNQPQHF. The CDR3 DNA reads TGTGCCAGCAGCCCCCGGTTGAATCAGCCCCAGCATTTT. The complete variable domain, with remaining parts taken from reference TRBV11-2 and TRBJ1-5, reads EAGVAQSPRYKIIEKRQSVAFWCNPISGHATLYWYQQILGQGPKLLIQFQNNGVVDDSQLPKDRFSAERLKGVDSTLKIQPAKLEDSAVYLCASSPRLNQPQHFGDGTRLSIL.

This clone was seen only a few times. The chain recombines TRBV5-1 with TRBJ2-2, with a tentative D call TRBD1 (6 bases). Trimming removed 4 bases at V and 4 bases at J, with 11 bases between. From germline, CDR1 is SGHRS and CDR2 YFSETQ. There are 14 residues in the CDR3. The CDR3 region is CASSDAGATGELFF. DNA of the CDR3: TGCGCCAGCAGCGATGCAGGGGCCACCGGGGAGCTGTTTTTT.

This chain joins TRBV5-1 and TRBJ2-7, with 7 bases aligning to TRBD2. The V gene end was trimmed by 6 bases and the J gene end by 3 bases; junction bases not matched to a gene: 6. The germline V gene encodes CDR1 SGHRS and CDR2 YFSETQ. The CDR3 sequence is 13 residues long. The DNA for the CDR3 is TGCGCCAGCACCCCGCCGGGGGGCTACGAGCAGTACTTC. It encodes CASTPPGGYEQYF.

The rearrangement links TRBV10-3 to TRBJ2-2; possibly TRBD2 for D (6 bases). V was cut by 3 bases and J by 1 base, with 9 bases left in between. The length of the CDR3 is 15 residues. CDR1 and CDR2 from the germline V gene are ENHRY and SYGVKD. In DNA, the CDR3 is TGTGCCATCAGTGAACTAGCCTTGAACACCGGGGAGCTGTTTTTT. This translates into CAISELALNTGELFF.

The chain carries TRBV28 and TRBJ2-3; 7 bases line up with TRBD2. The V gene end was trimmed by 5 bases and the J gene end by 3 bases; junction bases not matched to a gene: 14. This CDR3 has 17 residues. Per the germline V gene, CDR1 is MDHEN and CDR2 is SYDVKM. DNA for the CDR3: TGTGCCAGCAGTCTCCTCCCCAGCGGGATTAAGACAGATACGCAGTATTTT. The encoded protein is CASSLLPSGIKTDTQYF.